The table lists the clone carrying this T cell receptor beta chain with a few counts. Antigen: not known. The data belong to a study of TIL therapy for anti-PD-1-resistant metastatic lung cancer. Across the whole study: Tumors carried a median roughly 1.6 non-synonymous mutations per megabase. General observations from the study: Many TIL product clones were absent from baseline tumor, suggesting clonal contraction.

V was cut by 7 bases and J by 3 bases, with 6 bases left in between. Germline assignment: CDR1 SQVTM and CDR2 ANQGSEA. This CDR3 spans 10 amino acids. This was the immunoSEQ v3 assay. Only in-frame clones appear in the TCRdb table, and some are missing; sequencing was by immunoSEQ multiplex PCR. The data contain approximately 87,000 clones, roughly 65% of them singletons. Time point: pre-treatment sample, taken before nivolumab and TIL therapy. Tumor tissue came from excised metastases, mostly pleural nodules or supraclavicular lymph nodes. Tumor harvest preceded PD-1/PD-L1 blockade, followed by nivolumab treatment. Adults with stage 4 NSCLC were enrolled in a phase I trial.

The gene calls are TRBV29-1 and TRBJ1-1; no reliable D call. This TCR came from a person between 25 and 79 years old with non-small cell lung cancer. The sequencing here drew on tumor tissue, taken at baseline. Written as DNA, the CDR3 is TGCAGCGCTACGTACACTGAAGCTTTCTTT. Protein product: CSATYTEAFF.